This T cell receptor beta chain was sequenced in a study of shared clonotypes between healthy human individuals. General observations from the study: Sampling used blood alone; tissue repertoires probably differ. Non-shared clonotypes were found to have lower generation probabilities than the clonotypes that were shared by all four of the sorted-subset donors.

Germline CDR1 reads SGHRS; CDR2 reads YFSETQ. The CDR3 contains 14 residues. Trimming shortened V by 4 bases and J by 0 bases, and 10 bases separated the two germline ends. This clone was counted once. No antigen is known for it. The authors divided CD4+ cells into CD45RA+ naive and CD45RA-negative memory subsets. Libraries were prepared by immunoSEQ multiplex PCR; TCRdb keeps only in-frame clonotypes and omits some of them. This table holds 2 million to 3 million clones, approximately 94% found once. The sample was naive CD4+ T cells sorted from blood. Subset reported: CD45RA+ positively selected. This TCR was sampled from a young man in good health. V gene TRBV5-1 combines with J gene TRBJ1-2; D gene uncertain. The CDR3: CASSPDGSNYGYTF. The CDR3 DNA is TGCGCCAGCAGCCCGGACGGCTCTAACTATGGCTACACCTTC.